This TCR beta chain appears in the sequencing data of a study of blood T cell repertoires in COVID-19. Study-wide context: Samples came from the United States, Italy and Spain, spanning acute and convalescent COVID-19. From T cells, B-cell-depleted T cells, or PBMCs came the material, which was cDNA or gDNA.

Germline trimming cut 2 bases from V and 8 bases from J; bases unmatched to any gene: 6. The germline gives CDR1 MNHNS, CDR2 SASEGT. The CDR3 runs 14 residues. Per the authors' pipeline: Reference gene primer amplification in the assay estimated nucleated cell counts. Some clones are missing from TCRdb's copy, which holds only in-frame ones; the method was immunoSEQ multiplex PCR. V, J and clone size are taken as reported in that table, and D and trimming were inferred from the DNA itself. This sample has over 350,000 clones; approximately 90% occur once, and the top ten carry approximately 1.5%. This chain connects TRBV6-1 to TRBJ2-1; TRBD2 matches at 7 bases. Sequencing input: peripheral blood. This TCR came from a woman between 25 and 40 years old with active or convalescent COVID-19. CDR3 nucleotide sequence: TGTGCCAGCAGTGAAACGGGAGGCGGCTATGAGCAGTTCTTC. Translation gives CASSETGGGYEQFF.